This TCR beta chain was recorded in a study of shared clonotypes between healthy human individuals. Nashville, Tennessee was home to all donors, who were Caucasian adults. This CDR3 is 18 amino acids long. V lost 0 bases and J 0 bases, leaving 18 bases between the germline ends. CDR1 is SGDLS and CDR2 is YYNGEE in the germline V gene. The assay was run at deep level. Assay used: immunoSEQ multiplex PCR; TCRdb lists only in-frame clones, some missing. The sample holds 450,000 to 500,000 clones, 81% seen once. The sequenced sample was PBMCs. The clonotype originates from a woman in her thirties or forties in good health. Some clones in this sample may be carry-over from other donors' samples. The chain recombines TRBV9 with TRBJ1-2; D remains ambiguous. DNA of the CDR3: TGTGCCAGCAGCGTAGATCTGGCCATAAATATAGCTAACTATGGCTACACCTTC. Its protein product is CASSVDLAINIANYGYTF.